The clone carrying this T cell receptor beta chain was seen at least ten times. Authors of the study amplified TCR beta CDR3 regions from RNA transcripts. The TCR CDR3 first-round RT-PCR relied on the HTBI primer set. TCRdb called the multiplex PCR reads again in MiXCR, with one record for every CDR3 protein. The sample has approximately 740,000 distinct CDR3 sequences, 14% seen once. V was clipped by 4 bases and J by 4 bases; unmatched bases: 2. Germline lookup yields CDR1 GTSNPN and CDR2 SVGIG (reference sequence). CDR3 length: 12 amino acids. This record comes from a study of T cells in Graves' hyperthyroidism and ophthalmopathy. Clinical symptoms, serum thyroxine, TRAb, thyroid ultrasound and orbital computed tomography established diagnosis.

This sequence was found in a woman younger than 35 with Graves' hyperthyroidism. The rearrangement joins TRBV30 to TRBJ1-2; 8 bases are a match to TRBD1. Sequences were obtained from blood. As DNA, the CDR3 is TGTGCCTGGAACAGGGGGGTCTATGGCTACACCTTC. Translating it yields CAWNRGVYGYTF.